This T cell receptor (beta chain) was sequenced for a study of blood T cell repertoires in COVID-19. Profiling relied on immunoSEQ multiplex PCR, and the TCRdb table lists in-frame clones only, not all of them. The table lists around 260,000 clones, more than 70% of them singletons. The receptor was isolated from a woman aged 45-59 years with acute or convalescent COVID-19. Sequencing input: peripheral blood.

DNA of the CDR3: TGTGCCAGCACCATTGGGACAGTCTACAATGAGCAGTTCTTC. This codes for CASTIGTVYNEQFF. The chain uses TRBV7-9 and TRBJ2-1, with 7 bases identical to TRBD1. The V and J ends lost 7 bases and 3 bases, in that order; junction bases with no gene match: 6. Germline V gives CDR1 SEHNR, CDR2 FQNEAQ (reference sequence). CDR3 length: 14 residues. Looking up the rest from reference TRBV7-9 and TRBJ2-1 gives the full variable domain: DTGVSQNPRHKITKRGQNVTFRCDPISEHNRLYWYRQTLGQGPEFLTYFQNEAQLEKSRLLSDRFSAERPKGSFSTLEIQRTEQGDSAMYLCASTIGTVYNEQFFGPGTRLTVL.